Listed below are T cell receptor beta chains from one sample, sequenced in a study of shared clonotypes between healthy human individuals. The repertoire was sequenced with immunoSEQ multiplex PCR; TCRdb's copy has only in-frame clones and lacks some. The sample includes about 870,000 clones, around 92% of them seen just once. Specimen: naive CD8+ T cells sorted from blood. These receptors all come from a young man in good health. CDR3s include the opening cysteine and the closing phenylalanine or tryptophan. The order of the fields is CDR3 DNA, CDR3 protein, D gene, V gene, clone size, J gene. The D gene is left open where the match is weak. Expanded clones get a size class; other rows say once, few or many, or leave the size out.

cdr3_nt: TGTGCCAGCAGCTTCCAAGTGGGGAAGATGGCCGGGGAGCTGTTTTTT
cdr3_aa: CASSFQVGKMAGELFF
d_call: .
v_call: TRBV13
clone_size: .
j_call: TRBJ2-2

cdr3_nt: TGTGCCAGCAGCTTGGGGAGATTTAGCAATCAGCCCCAGCATTTT
cdr3_aa: CASSLGRFSNQPQHF
d_call: .
v_call: TRBV5-6
clone_size: .
j_call: TRBJ1-5

cdr3_nt: TGCGCCAGCAGCCAGGGCCTATTATATAACACCGGGGAGCTGTTTTTT
cdr3_aa: CASSQGLLYNTGELFF
d_call: .
v_call: TRBV4-1
clone_size: once
j_call: TRBJ2-2

cdr3_nt: TGTGCCACCCCCCTTTTTGGGGCGTACTTC
cdr3_aa: CATPLFGAYF
d_call: .
v_call: TRBV27
clone_size: .
j_call: TRBJ2-4

cdr3_nt: TGTGCCAGCAGTCTCAAGCGGGAGAACCTTACCAATGAGCAGTTCTTC
cdr3_aa: CASSLKRENLTNEQFF
d_call: .
v_call: TRBV21-1
clone_size: .
j_call: TRBJ2-1

cdr3_nt: TGTGCCAGTGAAAAAGGCGGTAGCCCCTACAATGAGCAGTTCTTC
cdr3_aa: CASEKGGSPYNEQFF
d_call: .
v_call: TRBV19
clone_size: .
j_call: TRBJ2-1

cdr3_nt: TGTGCCAGCAACCGGCTAACTAGCGGCATTGAGCAGTTCTTC
cdr3_aa: CASNRLTSGIEQFF
d_call: TRBD2
v_call: TRBV9
clone_size: .
j_call: TRBJ2-1

cdr3_nt: TGTGCCAGCAGCCTGCGTATCGACCAAGAGACCCAGTACTTC
cdr3_aa: CASSLRIDQETQYF
d_call: .
v_call: TRBV16
clone_size: .
j_call: TRBJ2-5

cdr3_nt: TGTGCCAGCGGTGTGTATAGCAATCAGCCCCAGCATTTT
cdr3_aa: CASGVYSNQPQHF
d_call: .
v_call: TRBV27
clone_size: once
j_call: TRBJ1-5

cdr3_nt: TGTGCCAGCAGCCCAAATTTGGGACAGGAAGAAGAGACCCAGTACTTC
cdr3_aa: CASSPNLGQEEETQYF
d_call: TRBD1
v_call: TRBV13
clone_size: .
j_call: TRBJ2-5

cdr3_nt: TGTGCCAGCAGCTTAGATACGGGACTAGCGGCGTTCAATGAGCAGTTCTTC
cdr3_aa: CASSLDTGLAAFNEQFF
d_call: TRBD2
v_call: TRBV7-8
clone_size: .
j_call: TRBJ2-1

cdr3_nt: TGTGCCAGCAGTTTAACCGGGACCCCATACTACGAGCAGTACTTC
cdr3_aa: CASSLTGTPYYEQYF
d_call: .
v_call: TRBV27
clone_size: .
j_call: TRBJ2-7

cdr3_nt: TGTGCCAGCAGTTACAGTGTAGCCACAGATACGCAGTATTTT
cdr3_aa: CASSYSVATDTQYF
d_call: .
v_call: TRBV6-6
clone_size: .
j_call: TRBJ2-3

cdr3_nt: TGTGCCAGCAGCCCCCTGGGACAGGGGGTCACCGGGGAGCTGTTTTTT
cdr3_aa: CASSPLGQGVTGELFF
d_call: TRBD1
v_call: TRBV14
clone_size: few
j_call: TRBJ2-2

cdr3_nt: TGTGCCAGCAGCTTGGCCCTCGGGGGTGGCTACGAGCAGTACTTC
cdr3_aa: CASSLALGGGYEQYF
d_call: .
v_call: TRBV5-6
clone_size: .
j_call: TRBJ2-7

cdr3_nt: TGTGCCAGCAGTTTTACTAGCGGGATAAGGTACGAGCAGTACTTC
cdr3_aa: CASSFTSGIRYEQYF
d_call: TRBD2
v_call: TRBV27
clone_size: .
j_call: TRBJ2-7

cdr3_nt: TGTGCCAGCAGTTTAAGCGGGAGGTGGGAGCTGTTTTTT
cdr3_aa: CASSLSGRWELFF
d_call: TRBD2
v_call: TRBV27
clone_size: .
j_call: TRBJ2-2

cdr3_nt: TGTGCCAGCAGCTCTCTGGGACTAGCGGGAGCAGGGTACGAGCAGTACTTC
cdr3_aa: CASSSLGLAGAGYEQYF
d_call: TRBD2
v_call: TRBV7-8
clone_size: once
j_call: TRBJ2-7

cdr3_nt: TGTGCCAGCAGCTTAGGCCTGGACCAGTACTTC
cdr3_aa: CASSLGLDQYF
d_call: .
v_call: TRBV7-9
clone_size: .
j_call: TRBJ2-7

cdr3_nt: TGTGCCAGCAGCTTTCTCCGGGACCTACTAGGAAACACCATATATTTT
cdr3_aa: CASSFLRDLLGNTIYF
d_call: .
v_call: TRBV7-9
clone_size: .
j_call: TRBJ1-3

cdr3_nt: TGTGCCAGCAGCTTTTGGCGGGAGGGATCGTATGAGCAGTTCTTC
cdr3_aa: CASSFWREGSYEQFF
d_call: TRBD2
v_call: TRBV7-9
clone_size: .
j_call: TRBJ2-1

cdr3_nt: TGTGCCAGCGCACTAGCGGCGAACAATGAGCAGTTCTTC
cdr3_aa: CASALAANNEQFF
d_call: TRBD2
v_call: TRBV28
clone_size: .
j_call: TRBJ2-1

cdr3_nt: TGCGCCAGCAGTTTGGGCCTCCCCGAGGGACAGCCCCAGCATTTT
cdr3_aa: CASSLGLPEGQPQHF
d_call: .
v_call: TRBV5-1
clone_size: .
j_call: TRBJ1-5

cdr3_nt: TGTGCCAGCAGCGTAGTTTTGACTGTCCGGACCGTCGGGGAGCTGTTTTTT
cdr3_aa: CASSVVLTVRTVGELFF
d_call: .
v_call: TRBV9
clone_size: .
j_call: TRBJ2-2

cdr3_nt: TGCAGCGTTGAAGATCGCGGAACCGGGACTAGGCCCTACGAGCAGTACTTC
cdr3_aa: CSVEDRGTGTRPYEQYF
d_call: TRBD2
v_call: TRBV29-1
clone_size: .
j_call: TRBJ2-7

cdr3_nt: TGTGCCAGTACCGACAGCTACGAGCAGTACTTC
cdr3_aa: CASTDSYEQYF
d_call: .
v_call: TRBV25-1
clone_size: .
j_call: TRBJ2-7

cdr3_nt: TGTGCCAGCAGCTCTACTGTAGACTCAAGAGCCGAGCAGTACTTC
cdr3_aa: CASSSTVDSRAEQYF
d_call: .
v_call: TRBV7-6
clone_size: .
j_call: TRBJ2-7